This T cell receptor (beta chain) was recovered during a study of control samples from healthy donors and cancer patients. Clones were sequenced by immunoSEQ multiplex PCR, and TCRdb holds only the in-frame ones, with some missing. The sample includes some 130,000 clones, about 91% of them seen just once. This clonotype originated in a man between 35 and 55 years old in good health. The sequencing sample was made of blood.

DNA of the CDR3: TGTGCCAGCAGTTCGGAGGGCCAGTACGAGCAGTACTTC. Translation: CASSSEGQYEQYF. The genes are TRBV11-2 and TRBJ2-7; D might be TRBD2 (6 bases). The CDR3 runs to 13 residues. CDR1 and CDR2 from the germline V gene are SGHAT and FQNNGV. V was clipped by 6 bases and J by 4 bases, with 13 bases between them.